A single sample is the source of the 7 T cell receptor beta chains below, sequenced in a study of T-cell memory formation after mild COVID-19. TCRdb reprocessed the 5' RACE reads with MiXCR, giving one entry per CDR3 protein. The sample includes about 470,000 distinct CDR3 sequences, about 20% of them seen just once. The specimen was PBMCs or a T cell subset sorted from them (not recorded which). The origin of the receptors is an adult woman who had mild COVID-19 (a few samples of this study predate the infection). Cell type and time point are not known.

The rearrangement joins TRBV20-1 to TRBJ1-4, with D possibly being TRBD1 (6 bases). Trimming stripped 6 bases from V and 0 bases from J, with 17 bases between. The germline gives CDR1 DFQATT, CDR2 SNEGSKA (reference sequence). CDR3 length equals 16 residues. The CDR3 here is CSADSWGAPTNEKLFF. The CDR3 nucleotides are TGCAGTGCCGATAGCTGGGGGGCCCCAACTAATGAAAAACTGTTTTTT.

The chain uses TRBV12-3 or TRBV12-4 and TRBJ2-7, with 8 bases aligning to TRBD2. J was trimmed by 2 bases and V by 6 bases; bases with no gene match: 6. The CDR3 loop spans 14 amino acids. The CDR3 DNA reads TGTGCCAGCAGCGCGGGGGGCGGGACCTACGAGCAGTACTTC. It is translated as CASSAGGGTYEQYF.

This clonotype was observed a handful of times. V and J are TRBV20-1 and TRBJ1-3; D ambiguous. V gave up 1 base and J gave up 3 bases, with 4 bases separating them. Germline CDR1 is DFQATT and CDR2 is SNEGSKA (reference sequence). This CDR3 spans 12 amino acids. As DNA, the CDR3 is TGCAGTGCTAGAGGGGGTGGAAACACCATATATTTT. Amino acids: CSARGGGNTIYF.

This clonotype was counted between two and nine times. The chain recombines TRBV19 with TRBJ2-5, with a weak D call TRBD1 (6 bases). V gave up 7 bases and J gave up 2 bases, with 11 bases separating them. Germline V gene sequence: CDR1 LNHDA, CDR2 SQIVND (reference sequence). This CDR3 spans 13 amino acids. The CDR3 loop reads CASNSQGQETQYF. CDR3 bases: TGTGCCAGTAACTCGCAGGGGCAAGAGACCCAGTACTTC.

This clonotype was seen only a few times. The CDR3 spells CASSLTLDRGPETQYF. The CDR3 DNA reads TGCGCCAGCAGCTTGACCCTGGACAGGGGGCCCGAGACCCAGTACTTC. The chain links TRBV5-1 to TRBJ2-5, with 11 bases fitting TRBD1. Germline trimming cut 1 base from V and 5 bases from J; bases unmatched to any gene: 7. CDR1 is SGHRS, CDR2 YFSETQ, per germline. The CDR3 consists of 16 residues.

As to this clonotype: Being one base from a much bigger clone, this may be a read error. J is TRBJ2-3 and V is TRBV12-3 or TRBV12-4; D unresolved. The CDR3 extends over 15 amino acids. Trimming removed 3 bases at V and 4 bases at J, with 14 bases between. The CDR3: CASSFQKGVSDTQYF. The CDR3, as DNA: TGTGCCAGCAGTTTTCAGAAGGGTGTATCAGATACGCAGTATTTT.

The gene calls are TRBV21-1 and TRBJ2-7. TRBV21-1 is a documented pseudogene. The CDR3 has 15 residues. Written as DNA, the CDR3 is TGTGCCAGCGGCCAAAAGCGGGAGCTGTCCTACGAGCAGTACTTC. Its protein is CASGQKRELSYEQYF.